The 21 T cell receptor beta chains given below trace back to one sample, sequenced in a study of T cells in Graves' hyperthyroidism and ophthalmopathy. The TCR beta CDR3 regions underwent amplification using RNA transcripts as the source. The HTBI primer set was used in a first-round RT-PCR of the TCR CDR3. TCRdb re-derived calls from the multiplex PCR reads in MiXCR, one entry per CDR3 protein. The sample has about 380,000 distinct CDR3 sequences; approximately 17% are singletons. The source material was blood. These receptor sequences come from a man younger than 35 with Graves' ophthalmopathy.

This clonotype has at least ten counts. This chain uses TRBV12-3 or TRBV12-4 with TRBJ1-5, with D perhaps TRBD1 (5 bases). This CDR3 is 14 amino acids long. Trimming cost V 6 bases and J 1 base, with 10 bases left between them. The CDR3 DNA is TGTGCCAGCAGGTTAAAGGGGAGCAATCAGCCCCAGCATTTT. It specifies CASRLKGSNQPQHF.

This clonotype was seen ten or more times. The chain recombines TRBV12-3 or TRBV12-4 with TRBJ1-2, with D possibly TRBD1 on 5 matching bases. This CDR3 has 13 amino acids. The ends were cut back, 5 bases at V and 4 bases at J, with 11 bases in the middle. The CDR3 spells CASSPRGTYGYTF. CDR3 nucleotide sequence: TGTGCCAGCAGTCCGAGGGGTACCTATGGCTACACCTTC.

The genes are TRBV10-3 and TRBJ1-2; possible D gene TRBD1, 5 bases. The CDR3 length is 14 residues. The V end was cut by 3 bases, the J end by 4 bases, with 12 bases between. The V gene's germline CDR1 is ENHRY and CDR2 SYGVKD. CDR3 nucleotides: TGTGCCATCAGTGACTCGGGACCCGTCTATGGCTACACCTTC. Translating it yields CAISDSGPVYGYTF.

This sequence joins TRBV6-6 and TRBJ2-3; the match to TRBD2 covers 13 bases. There are 17 residues in the CDR3. Germline V gives CDR1 MNHNY, CDR2 SVGAGI (reference sequence). Trimming removed 0 bases from V and 6 bases from J; junction bases left unmatched: 6. CDR3 amino acids: CASSYSRTSGGGDTQYF. The CDR3 DNA sequence: TGTGCCAGCAGTTACTCCAGGACTAGCGGGGGTGGGGATACGCAGTATTTT.

This clonotype was observed a handful of times. The chain couples TRBV3-1 to TRBJ2-1, with 10 bases that match TRBD2. The germline CDR1 and CDR2 sequences are LGHDT and YNNKEL (reference sequence). After removal of 9 bases from V and 4 bases from J, the junction contained 6 bases not matched to a gene. The length of the CDR3 is 14 residues. CDR3 DNA: TGTGCCAGTGTAGCGGGGGGTTTTTACAATGAGCAGTTCTTC. It yields the protein CASVAGGFYNEQFF.

The chain uses TRBV6-1 and TRBJ2-2, with D perhaps TRBD2 (6 bases). The CDR3 is 15 residues long. Trimming cost V 10 bases and J 3 bases, with 18 bases left between them. Germline assignment: CDR1 MNHNS and CDR2 SASEGT. In DNA, the CDR3 is TGTGCCACCCGGGGGTACACCATTCACACCGGGGAGCTGTTTTTT. Translated, it gives CATRGYTIHTGELFF.

This clonotype occurred a few times. This chain uses TRBV27 with TRBJ2-2, with D perhaps matching TRBD1 (5 bases). Trimming cost V 1 base and J 0 bases, with 15 bases left between them. Germline assignment: CDR1 MNHEY and CDR2 SMNVEV (reference sequence). The CDR3 is 18 residues long. CDR3 nucleotide sequence: TGTGCCAGCAGTTTATTCAGGGCCCCTCCTCCGAACACCGGGGAGCTGTTTTTT. Protein product: CASSLFRAPPPNTGELFF.

Regarding this clonotype: A read error may explain this, as a much larger clone is one base away. The chain employs TRBV5-5 and TRBJ1-4; D is unclear. The CDR3 contains 16 residues. Trimming stripped 9 bases from V and 0 bases from J, with 18 bases between. The V gene's germline CDR1 is SGHKS and CDR2 YYEKEE (reference sequence). CDR3 sequence (DNA): TGTGCCAACACAACGGCATGGACGGCAACTAATGAAAAACTGTTTTTT. Its protein is CANTTAWTATNEKLFF.

This clonotype has only a few counts. The chain links TRBV3-1 to TRBJ2-7; 8 nucleotides align to TRBD1. Germline-derived CDR1 and CDR2 are LGHDT and YNNKEL (reference sequence). The CDR3 contains 20 residues. With 4 bases clipped from V and 2 bases from J, the junction kept 22 bases outside the gene matches. The CDR3 reads CASSPIPGQGRDRPTYEQYF. In DNA, the CDR3 is TGTGCCAGCAGCCCCATACCCGGACAGGGTCGAGACCGACCTACCTACGAGCAGTACTTC.

This clonotype has at least ten counts. The gene calls are TRBV6-6 and TRBJ1-1; D is ambiguous. Germline V gene lookup returns CDR1 MNHNY and CDR2 SVGAGI (reference sequence). V was trimmed by 2 bases and J by 2 bases, leaving 3 bases between them. This CDR3 contains 12 residues. CDR3 region: CASSYINTEAFF. For the CDR3, the DNA is TGTGCCAGCAGTTACATAAACACTGAAGCTTTCTTT.

This rearrangement joins TRBV10-2 to TRBJ2-3; D call uncertain. The CDR3 extends over 15 amino acids. Germline values: CDR1 WSHSY, CDR2 SAAADI. V was pared by 6 bases and J by 4 bases, with 17 bases between. In DNA form, the CDR3 reads TGCGCCAGCAGCCTACTCCCTCCCATGGCAGATACGCAGTATTTT. Its translation is CASSLLPPMADTQYF.

This clonotype was picked up many times. CDR3 in amino acids: CASSQDGTGGSTEAFF. The CDR3 DNA follows: TGTGCCAGCAGCCAAGATGGTACAGGGGGAAGCACTGAAGCTTTCTTT. The V gene is TRBV3-1, the J gene TRBJ1-1, with TRBD1 identical over 8 bases. Germline trimming cut 0 bases from V and 4 bases from J; bases unmatched to any gene: 7. The germline CDR1 and CDR2 sequences are LGHDT and YNNKEL (reference sequence). The CDR3 has 16 amino acids.

The genes are TRBV6-1 and TRBJ1-2; D ambiguous. This CDR3 spans 15 amino acids. Germline-derived CDR1 and CDR2 are MNHNS and SASEGT. Trimming left V 6 bases short and J 2 bases short, with 16 bases between. DNA for the CDR3: TGTGCCAGCAGATGGACCCCGGAGGGAAACTATGGCTACACCTTC. Amino acids: CASRWTPEGNYGYTF.

This clonotype was recorded at least ten times. This sequence joins TRBV5-1 and TRBJ2-7; D perhaps matches TRBD1 (5 bases). This CDR3 region has 14 residues. With 1 base removed from V and 5 bases from J, the gap between germline ends came to 13 bases. Germline V CDR1 and CDR2: SGHRS, YFSETQ. The CDR3 DNA reads as TGCGCCAGCAGCTTGTCGAGGCAGGGTCACGAGCAGTACTTC. Its protein is CASSLSRQGHEQYF. The full variable domain, rest sourced from reference TRBV5-1 and TRBJ2-7, is KAGVTQTPRYLIKTRGQQVTLSCSPISGHRSVSWYQQTPGQGLQFLFEYFSETQRNKGNFPGRFSGRQFSNSRSEMNVSTLELGDSALYLCASSLSRQGHEQYFGPGTRLTVT.

This chain links TRBV14 with TRBJ2-7; weak D call: TRBD1 (6 bases). With 3 bases removed from V and 2 bases from J, the gap between germline ends came to 8 bases. Looked up from germline, CDR1 is SGHDN and CDR2 is FVKESK. CDR3 length equals 13 residues. CDR3 sequence reads: CASSQGHTYEQYF. CDR3 in DNA: TGTGCCAGCAGCCAGGGACATACCTACGAGCAGTACTTC.

This clonotype was seen many times. The CDR3 DNA reads TGTGCCAGTAACCCCACTAGCGGGAACTCCTACAATGAGCAGTTCTTC. Translated: CASNPTSGNSYNEQFF. The rearrangement joins TRBV19 to TRBJ2-1, with 10 nucleotides matching TRBD2. Germline CDR1 and CDR2: LNHDA and SQIVND (reference sequence). Trimming removed 7 bases from V and 0 bases from J; junction bases left unmatched: 6. The CDR3 loop spans 16 amino acids.

This chain links TRBV2 with TRBJ2-3; 8 bases align to TRBD2. The CDR3 contains 15 residues. The germline V gene has CDR1 SNHLY and CDR2 FYNNEI. With 8 bases clipped from V and 4 bases from J, the junction kept 11 bases outside the gene matches. The CDR3 here is CASPRGGGRADTQYF. Here the CDR3 DNA reads TGTGCCAGCCCCCGCGGCGGGGGGCGGGCAGATACGCAGTATTTT.

Many counts were recorded for this clonotype. This chain connects TRBV7-9 to TRBJ2-5, with a possible D match to TRBD2 (5 bases). V was pared by 5 bases and J by 5 bases, with 15 bases between. Germline assignment: CDR1 SEHNR and CDR2 FQNEAQ (reference sequence). This CDR3 contains 14 residues. CDR3 region: CASSRAPPGETQYF. DNA for the CDR3: TGTGCCAGCAGCAGGGCTCCACCGGGGGAGACCCAGTACTTC.

There are many counts of this clonotype. The chain has TRBV2 and TRBJ1-5; TRBD1 is a possible D gene (6 bases). Germline lookup yields CDR1 SNHLY and CDR2 FYNNEI. Trimming left V 7 bases short and J 5 bases short, with 15 bases between. The CDR3 has 14 residues. CDR3 residues: CASTPGAPDQPQHF. CDR3 sequence (DNA): TGTGCCAGCACCCCGGGGGCACCAGATCAGCCCCAGCATTTT. The full variable domain, with the rest looked up from reference TRBV2 and TRBJ1-5, is EPEVTQTPSHQVTQMGQEVILRCVPISNHLYFYWYRQILGQKVEFLVSFYNNEISEKSEIFDDQFSVERPDGSNFTLKIRSTKLEDSAMYFCASTPGAPDQPQHFGDGTRLSIL.

The chain couples TRBV12-3 or TRBV12-4 to TRBJ1-4, with D hard to call. Deletions cut 10 bases from V and 8 bases from J, with 11 bases between. The CDR3 loop spans 11 amino acids. The CDR3 spells CATGPREKLFF. CDR3 DNA sequence: TGTGCCACTGGGCCCAGGGAAAAACTGTTTTTT.

Ten or more counts support this clonotype. The J gene is TRBJ2-3, the V gene TRBV11-2; unclear D gene. Deletions cut 5 bases from V and 2 bases from J, with 5 bases between. The CDR3 extends over 12 amino acids. Germline V CDR1 and CDR2: SGHAT, FQNNGV. CDR3 sequence (DNA): TGTGCCAGCAGCCCTATCACAGATACGCAGTATTTT. Amino acid sequence: CASSPITDTQYF. The full variable domain, its missing parts supplied by reference TRBV11-2 and TRBJ2-3, is EAGVAQSPRYKIIEKRQSVAFWCNPISGHATLYWYQQILGQGPKLLIQFQNNGVVDDSQLPKDRFSAERLKGVDSTLKIQPAKLEDSAVYLCASSPITDTQYFGPGTRLTVL.